One T cell receptor (beta chain) is described in this entry. The data are from a study of blood T cell repertoires in COVID-19. CDR1 and CDR2 from the germline V gene are SGHTA and FQGNSA. V was clipped by 1 base and J by 3 bases, with 9 bases between them. CDR3 length equals 14 residues. Sequencing was performed with immunoSEQ multiplex PCR; in TCRdb, only in-frame clones are kept and a portion is missing. Of approximately 130,000 clones detected, more than 75% appear once; the ten largest clones hold 1.5% to 1.7%. The V gene is TRBV7-2, the J gene TRBJ2-5; the D gene is possibly TRBD1 (5 bases). The sequenced material came from peripheral blood. This receptor was identified in a human donor in a cohort sampled during active COVID-19. The CDR3 DNA reads TGTGCCAGCAGCTTAGGGCCAGGGAAAGAGACCCAGTACTTC. Amino acids: CASSLGPGKETQYF.